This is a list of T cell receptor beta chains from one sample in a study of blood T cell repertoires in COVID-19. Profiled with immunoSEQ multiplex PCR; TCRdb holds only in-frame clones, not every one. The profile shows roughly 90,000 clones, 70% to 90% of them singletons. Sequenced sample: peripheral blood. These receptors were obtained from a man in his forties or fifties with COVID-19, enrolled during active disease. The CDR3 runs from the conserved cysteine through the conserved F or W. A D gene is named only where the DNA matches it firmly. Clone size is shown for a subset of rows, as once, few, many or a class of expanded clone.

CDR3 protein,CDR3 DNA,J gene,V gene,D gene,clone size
CASSAGQGGYEQYF,TGTGCCAGCAGCGCGGGACAGGGGGGCTACGAGCAGTACTTC,TRBJ2-7,TRBV9,TRBD1,NA
CASRPGQGAIGELFF,TGCGCCAGCAGGCCAGGACAGGGGGCTATCGGGGAGCTGTTTTTT,TRBJ2-2,TRBV5-1,TRBD1,NA
CAITVTGGGDGYTF,TGTGCCATCACCGTGACTGGGGGGGGCGATGGCTACACCTTC,TRBJ1-2,TRBV10-3,NA,once
CASSEGTGSGNTIYF,TGTGCCAGCAGCGAAGGGACAGGGTCTGGAAACACCATATATTTT,TRBJ1-3,TRBV3-1/TRBV3-2,TRBD1,NA
CASSLERGRGYTF,TGTGCCAGCAGTTTGGAGAGGGGGCGCGGCTACACCTTC,TRBJ1-2,TRBV27,TRBD1,NA
CASSQEISSRGLQAEAFF,TGCGCCAGCAGCCAAGAAATCTCGTCCAGGGGGCTGCAAGCTGAAGCTTTCTTT,TRBJ1-1,TRBV4-1,TRBD1,NA
CASSPTPTGRHEQYF,TGTGCCAGCAGTCCCACCCCGACAGGGCGGCACGAGCAGTACTTC,TRBJ2-7,TRBV27,TRBD1,NA
CASSPNRDQGRHEQYF,TGTGCCAGTAGCCCAAACCGGGACCAGGGGCGCCACGAGCAGTACTTC,TRBJ2-7,TRBV19,NA,NA
CASSSRQVRSGNTIYF,TGTGCCAGCAGCTCCCGACAGGTCCGCTCTGGAAACACCATATATTTT,TRBJ1-3,TRBV7-9,NA,once
CASSIGTGSSYGYTF,TGTGCCAGTAGTATAGGGACAGGGAGTAGCTATGGCTACACCTTC,TRBJ1-2,TRBV19,TRBD1,NA
CAISEAGQGGKAFF,TGTGCCATCAGTGAGGCGGGACAGGGAGGAAAAGCTTTCTTT,TRBJ1-1,TRBV10-3,TRBD1,NA
CASRGQGSYEQYF,TGTGCCAGCAGGGGACAGGGTTCCTACGAGCAGTACTTC,TRBJ2-7,TRBV7-2,TRBD1,NA
CATSTPGNTGELFF,TGTGCCACCAGTACCCCCGGGAACACCGGGGAGCTGTTTTTT,TRBJ2-2,TRBV24-1,NA,NA
CASSLRGGNGYTF,TGTGCCAGCAGCTTAAGGGGCGGAAATGGCTACACCTTC,TRBJ1-2,TRBV7-3,NA,NA
CAWSVPRTGELFF,TGTGCCTGGAGTGTCCCTAGGACCGGGGAGCTGTTTTTT,TRBJ2-2,TRBV30,NA,NA
CASSSGQGGTEKLFF,TGTGCCAGCAGCTCCGGACAGGGTGGTACTGAAAAACTGTTTTTT,TRBJ1-4,TRBV11-2,TRBD1,NA
CASSQVLSGQGTGNTIYF,TGTGCCAGCAGCCAAGTCTTGTCGGGACAGGGGACTGGAAACACCATATATTTT,TRBJ1-3,TRBV4-2,TRBD1,NA
CASSLPGTSGGAAYF,TGTGCCAGCAGCTTACCCGGGACTAGCGGGGGGGCGGCGTACTTC,TRBJ2-7,TRBV11-2,TRBD2,NA
CASSEDRGWEQYF,TGTGCCAGCAGTGAAGACAGGGGGTGGGAGCAGTACTTC,TRBJ2-7,TRBV6-1,TRBD1,NA
CAISETEGTYNEQFF,TGTGCCATCAGTGAGACCGAGGGAACCTACAATGAGCAGTTCTTC,TRBJ2-1,TRBV10-3,NA,many
CASSSVIEEKLFF,TGTGCCAGCAGCTCTGTTATCGAGGAAAAACTGTTTTTT,TRBJ1-4,TRBV2,NA,NA
CASSLRTATNEKLFF,TGTGCCAGCAGTTTAAGGACAGCAACTAATGAAAAACTGTTTTTT,TRBJ1-4,TRBV28,NA,NA
CASSQVEGRGYGYTF,TGTGCCAGCAGCCAAGTTGAGGGGCGGGGCTATGGCTACACCTTC,TRBJ1-2,TRBV3-1/TRBV3-2,NA,once
CASSSSSGGNTEAFF,TGTGCCAGCAGTTCCTCTTCGGGGGGTAACACTGAAGCTTTCTTT,TRBJ1-1,TRBV6-6,NA,NA
CASSLGLLNTEAFF,TGTGCCAGCAGCTTAGGACTACTGAACACTGAAGCTTTCTTT,TRBJ1-1,TRBV6-5,NA,NA
CAWSTGGASPGYTF,TGTGCCTGGAGTACAGGGGGCGCTAGTCCCGGCTACACCTTC,TRBJ1-2,TRBV30,TRBD1,NA
CASATGGTTNEKLFF,TGCGCCAGTGCGACAGGGGGAACTACTAATGAAAAACTGTTTTTT,TRBJ1-4,TRBV5-1,TRBD1,NA
CASSVDPVSGNTIYF,TGTGCCAGCAGCGTAGACCCAGTCTCTGGAAACACCATATATTTT,TRBJ1-3,TRBV9,NA,NA
CASSLAWTEINEKLFF,TGTGCCAGCAGCTTAGCTTGGACAGAAATAAATGAAAAACTGTTTTTT,TRBJ1-4,TRBV7-9,NA,once
CASSRTGARNSNQPQHF,TGTGCCAGCAGCCGGACAGGGGCTCGAAATAGCAATCAGCCCCAGCATTTT,TRBJ1-5,TRBV5-8,TRBD1,NA
CAWSRDSKETTNEKLFF,TGTGCCTGGAGCCGGGACAGTAAAGAGACAACTAATGAAAAACTGTTTTTT,TRBJ1-4,TRBV30,TRBD1,NA
CASSWAGGGSTEAFF,TGTGCCAGCAGCTGGGCAGGGGGCGGGAGCACTGAAGCTTTCTTT,TRBJ1-1,TRBV5-5,TRBD1,NA
CAMGTGGNSPLHF,TGTGCCATGGGGACAGGGGGTAATTCACCCCTCCACTTT,TRBJ1-6,TRBV10-3,TRBD1,once
CASSLASGYTDTQYF,TGCGCCAGCAGCTTGGCTAGCGGCTACACAGATACGCAGTATTTT,TRBJ2-3,TRBV5-1,TRBD2,NA
CASSYSRAGELFF,TGTGCCAGCAGTTACAGTCGGGCCGGGGAGCTGTTTTTT,TRBJ2-2,TRBV6-5,NA,NA
CASSVEGQGLTIYF,TGTGCCAGCAGCGTAGAGGGACAGGGGTTAACCATATATTTT,TRBJ1-3,TRBV9,TRBD1,NA
CASSLSLRGTGSYEQYF,TGTGCCAGCAGCCTCTCCCTGAGGGGGACAGGCTCCTACGAGCAGTACTTC,TRBJ2-7,TRBV28,TRBD1,NA
CASSLPRDTRETQYF,TGCGCCAGCAGCCTCCCCCGGGACACTCGAGAGACCCAGTACTTC,TRBJ2-5,TRBV5-1,NA,NA
CASSPGGLAGGNTGELFF,TGTGCCAGCAGCCCAGGGGGACTAGCGGGGGGTAACACCGGGGAGCTGTTTTTT,TRBJ2-2,TRBV3-1/TRBV3-2,TRBD2,once
CASSQVLGVGSEAFF,TGTGCCAGCAGCCAAGTTCTGGGAGTGGGGTCTGAAGCTTTCTTT,TRBJ1-1,TRBV3-1/TRBV3-2,NA,NA
CASSRTGSQETQYF,TGTGCCAGCAGCCGGACAGGGTCTCAAGAGACCCAGTACTTC,TRBJ2-5,TRBV7-9,TRBD1,once
CASSERDSYEQYF,TGTGCCAGCAGTGAGCGGGACAGCTACGAGCAGTACTTC,TRBJ2-7,TRBV2,NA,many
CASTKGGGHSGYTF,TGTGCCAGCACCAAAGGGGGGGGACACTCTGGCTACACCTTC,TRBJ1-2,TRBV7-9,NA,NA
CAWSRPVSTPSGGLDNEQFF,TGTGCCTGGAGTCGCCCGGTTAGTACACCGAGCGGGGGCCTAGACAATGAGCAGTTCTTC,TRBJ2-1,TRBV30,TRBD2,once
CASSDGQGDHNEQFF,TGTGCCAGCAGTGACGGACAGGGGGATCACAATGAGCAGTTCTTC,TRBJ2-1,TRBV6-4,TRBD1,NA
CASSLGTGPLNTEAFF,TGTGCCAGCAGCTTAGGGACAGGCCCCTTGAACACTGAAGCTTTCTTT,TRBJ1-1,TRBV7-6,TRBD1,NA